This T cell receptor beta chain was recovered during a study of blood T cell repertoires in COVID-19. Sequencing used immunoSEQ multiplex PCR; TCRdb keeps in-frame clones, though not all of them. The sample contains some 150,000 clones, roughly 86% of which appear only once. The CDR3 covers 14 residues. The J segment lost 4 bases and the V segment lost 7 bases, leaving 6 bases of the junction unmatched. Germline V gives CDR1 MNHEY, CDR2 SVGAGI. The specimen was peripheral blood. V usage is TRBV6-5 and J usage is TRBJ2-1, with 8 bases lining up with TRBD2. The receptor's source is a man aged 35-49 years who had recovered from COVID-19. CDR3 bases: TGTGCCAGCAAGACTAGCGCTGGTTACAATGAGCAGTTCTTC. Its translation is CASKTSAGYNEQFF.